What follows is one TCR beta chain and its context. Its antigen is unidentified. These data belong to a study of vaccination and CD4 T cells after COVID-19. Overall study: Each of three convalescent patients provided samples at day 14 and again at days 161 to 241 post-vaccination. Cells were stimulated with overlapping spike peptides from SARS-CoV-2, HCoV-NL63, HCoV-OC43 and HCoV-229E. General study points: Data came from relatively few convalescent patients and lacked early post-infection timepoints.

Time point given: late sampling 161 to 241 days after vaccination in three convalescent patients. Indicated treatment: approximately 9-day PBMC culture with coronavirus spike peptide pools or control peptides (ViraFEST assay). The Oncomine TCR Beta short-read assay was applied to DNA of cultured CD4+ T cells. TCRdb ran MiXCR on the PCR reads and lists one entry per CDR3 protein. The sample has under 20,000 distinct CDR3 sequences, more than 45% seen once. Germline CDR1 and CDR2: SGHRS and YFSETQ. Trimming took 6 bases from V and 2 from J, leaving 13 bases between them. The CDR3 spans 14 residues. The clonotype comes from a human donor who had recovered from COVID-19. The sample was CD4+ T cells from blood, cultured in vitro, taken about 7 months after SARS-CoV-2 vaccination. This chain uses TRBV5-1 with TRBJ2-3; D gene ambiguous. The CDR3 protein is CASTPDLNTDTQYF. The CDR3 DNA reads TGCGCCAGCACCCCTGACCTAAACACAGATACGCAGTATTTT.